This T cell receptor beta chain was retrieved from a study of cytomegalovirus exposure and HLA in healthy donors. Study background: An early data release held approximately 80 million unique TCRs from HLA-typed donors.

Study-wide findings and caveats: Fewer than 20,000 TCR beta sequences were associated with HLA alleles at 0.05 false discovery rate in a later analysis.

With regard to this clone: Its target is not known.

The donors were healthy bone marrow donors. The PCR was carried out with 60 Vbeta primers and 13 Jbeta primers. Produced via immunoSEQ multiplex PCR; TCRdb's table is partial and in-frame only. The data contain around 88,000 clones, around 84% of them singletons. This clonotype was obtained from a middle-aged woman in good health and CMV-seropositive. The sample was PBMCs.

The CDR3 loop reads CASSQTKIAGLQETQYF. CDR3 bases: TGTGCCAGCAGCCAAACTAAGATAGCGGGACTCCAAGAGACCCAGTACTTC. This chain links TRBV14 with TRBJ2-5, with TRBD2 identical over 8 bases. Trimming took 2 bases from V and 1 from J; bases not matched to a gene: 9. Germline V lookup: CDR1 SGHDN, CDR2 FVKESK. There are 17 residues in the CDR3. Using reference TRBV14 and TRBJ2-5 for the parts outside the CDR3, the full variable domain is EAGVTQFPSHSVIEKGQTVTLRCDPISGHDNLYWYRRVMGKEIKFLLHFVKESKQDESGMPNNRFLAERTGGTYSTLKVQPAELEDSGVYFCASSQTKIAGLQETQYFGPGTRLLVL.